Below, one T cell receptor (beta chain) is given with its context. Its specificity is not known. Cultured CD4+ T-cell DNA underwent Oncomine TCR Beta short-read sequencing. Each CDR3 protein gets one entry after TCRdb re-called the PCR reads with MiXCR. The repertoire includes about 15,000 distinct CDR3 sequences, approximately 45% of them detected once, and under 7.5% sits in the top ten. As to treatment: 10-day PBMC culture with coronavirus spike peptide pools or control peptides (ViraFEST assay). For ViraFEST, peptide pools expanded antigen-specific T cells, after which the TCRs were sequenced. This record comes from a study of vaccination and CD4 T cells after COVID-19. The study, taken as a whole, reports: Reactive clonotype counts went from median 21 after infection to roughly 39 after vaccination, nonsignificantly.

Trimming removed 2 bases from V and 0 bases from J, with 7 bases in between. The CDR3 runs to 14 residues. CDR1 and CDR2 from the germline V gene are MDHEN and SYDVKM. The specimen was CD4+ T cells from blood, cultured in vitro, collected before SARS-CoV-2 vaccination. The source is a human donor who had recovered from COVID-19. The chain carries TRBV28 and TRBJ1-1; possible D gene TRBD1, 5 bases. CDR3 bases: TGTGCCAGCAGTTTACCAGGGATGAACACTGAAGCTTTCTTT. Residues: CASSLPGMNTEAFF.